The rows below give T cell receptor beta chains drawn from one sample of a study of T-cell reconstitution after alpha-beta-depleted transplantation in children. TCRdb redid the calling of the PCR reads with MiXCR, one entry per CDR3 protein. The profile shows about 440,000 distinct CDR3 sequences, roughly 43% of them singletons. Sequenced material: PBMCs, taken before TCRalphabeta/CD19-depleted stem cell transplant. These receptors were collected from a girl aged 2-10 years with aplastic anemia, due to receive a stem cell transplant. The CDR3 runs from the conserved cysteine through the conserved F or W. Fields, in order: D gene, V gene, CDR3 length, clone size, J gene, CDR3 protein, CDR3 DNA. A D gene is named only where the DNA matches it firmly. For some rows the clone size is stated as once, few or many, or as a class when expanded; others skip it.

d_call: TRBD2
v_call: TRBV20-1
cdr3_length: 14
clone_size: NA
j_call: TRBJ2-1
cdr3_aa: CSARLAGTYNEQFF
cdr3_nt: TGCAGTGCTAGGCTAGCGGGGACCTACAATGAGCAGTTCTTC

d_call: TRBD1
v_call: TRBV12-3/TRBV12-4
cdr3_length: 15
clone_size: few
j_call: TRBJ1-4
cdr3_aa: CASSPPRQGNEKLFF
cdr3_nt: TGTGCCAGCAGTCCTCCGCGACAGGGGAATGAAAAACTGTTTTTT

d_call: TRBD2
v_call: TRBV29-1
cdr3_length: 13
clone_size: once
j_call: TRBJ2-5
cdr3_aa: CSVDLASGETQYF
cdr3_nt: TGCAGCGTTGATCTGGCTAGCGGAGAGACCCAGTACTTC

d_call: TRBD1
v_call: TRBV7-9
cdr3_length: 15
clone_size: once
j_call: TRBJ2-5
cdr3_aa: CASSTPTGTQETQYF
cdr3_nt: TGTGCCAGCAGCACTCCGACAGGGACCCAAGAGACCCAGTACTTC

d_call: NA
v_call: TRBV3-1
cdr3_length: 13
clone_size: NA
j_call: TRBJ2-7
cdr3_aa: CASSQVGRHEQYF
cdr3_nt: TGTGCCAGCAGCCAAGTGGGTCGGCACGAGCAGTACTTC

d_call: NA
v_call: TRBV4-1
cdr3_length: 15
clone_size: NA
j_call: TRBJ2-3
cdr3_aa: CASSQEGLGRGTQYF
cdr3_nt: TGCGCCAGCAGCCAAGAAGGCCTGGGTCGCGGTACGCAGTATTTT

d_call: NA
v_call: TRBV10-1
cdr3_length: 16
clone_size: NA
j_call: TRBJ2-3
cdr3_aa: CASSESLAEGRDTQYF
cdr3_nt: TGCGCCAGCAGTGAGTCGTTAGCGGAGGGAAGGGATACGCAGTATTTT

d_call: NA
v_call: TRBV7-8
cdr3_length: 13
clone_size: NA
j_call: TRBJ1-1
cdr3_aa: CASRLVMNTEAFF
cdr3_nt: TGTGCCAGCAGATTAGTAATGAACACTGAAGCTTTCTTT

d_call: NA
v_call: TRBV5-5
cdr3_length: 16
clone_size: NA
j_call: TRBJ2-1
cdr3_aa: CASSFAGASSYNEQFF
cdr3_nt: TGTGCCAGCAGCTTCGCGGGGGCCTCTAGCTACAATGAGCAGTTCTTC

d_call: NA
v_call: TRBV4-3
cdr3_length: 16
clone_size: many
j_call: TRBJ1-1
cdr3_aa: CASSQYSGPQGTEAFF
cdr3_nt: TGCGCCAGCAGCCAATATTCCGGGCCCCAGGGGACTGAAGCTTTCTTT

d_call: TRBD2
v_call: TRBV11-2
cdr3_length: 16
clone_size: few
j_call: TRBJ2-1
cdr3_aa: CASSFATSGRRNEQFF
cdr3_nt: TGTGCCAGCAGCTTTGCTACTAGCGGGAGGAGAAATGAGCAGTTCTTC

d_call: TRBD1
v_call: TRBV20-1
cdr3_length: 17
clone_size: once
j_call: TRBJ2-3
cdr3_aa: CSARDLLRDRSTDTQYF
cdr3_nt: TGCAGTGCTAGAGACTTACTCCGGGACAGGTCTACAGATACGCAGTATTTT

d_call: NA
v_call: TRBV6-5
cdr3_length: 12
clone_size: many
j_call: TRBJ2-2
cdr3_aa: CASREGGGELFF
cdr3_nt: TGTGCCAGCAGGGAGGGGGGCGGGGAGCTGTTTTTT

d_call: TRBD2
v_call: TRBV4-1
cdr3_length: 16
clone_size: many
j_call: TRBJ2-7
cdr3_aa: CASSQGGGGATDEQYF
cdr3_nt: TGCGCCAGCAGCCAAGGGGGCGGGGGAGCAACAGACGAGCAGTACTTC

d_call: TRBD2
v_call: TRBV11-1
cdr3_length: 14
clone_size: NA
j_call: TRBJ2-5
cdr3_aa: CASSTPSGQETQYF
cdr3_nt: TGTGCCAGCAGCACTCCTAGCGGGCAAGAGACCCAGTACTTC

d_call: NA
v_call: TRBV20-1
cdr3_length: 15
clone_size: many
j_call: TRBJ2-3
cdr3_aa: CSAEGVNLPTDTQYF
cdr3_nt: TGCAGTGCGGAGGGGGTGAACTTACCCACAGATACGCAGTATTTT

d_call: NA
v_call: TRBV10-3
cdr3_length: 13
clone_size: NA
j_call: TRBJ2-1
cdr3_aa: CAISETEYNEQFF
cdr3_nt: TGTGCCATCAGTGAAACAGAGTACAATGAGCAGTTCTTC

d_call: TRBD2
v_call: TRBV10-3
cdr3_length: 13
clone_size: NA
j_call: TRBJ2-1
cdr3_aa: CAISLLAENEQFF
cdr3_nt: TGTGCCATCAGCCTTCTAGCGGAGAATGAGCAGTTCTTC

d_call: TRBD1
v_call: TRBV7-2
cdr3_length: 14
clone_size: NA
j_call: TRBJ1-2
cdr3_aa: CASSGGTGNYGYTF
cdr3_nt: TGTGCCAGCAGCGGCGGGACAGGGAACTATGGCTACACCTTC

d_call: TRBD1
v_call: TRBV20-1
cdr3_length: 17
clone_size: NA
j_call: TRBJ1-2
cdr3_aa: CCARVPSGGRSSYGYTF
cdr3_nt: TGCTGTGCTAGAGTCCCCTCAGGGGGCCGCTCTAGCTATGGCTACACCTTC

d_call: NA
v_call: TRBV7-8
cdr3_length: 13
clone_size: many
j_call: TRBJ1-2
cdr3_aa: CASSFAPLYGYTF
cdr3_nt: TGTGCCAGCAGCTTCGCCCCTCTGTATGGCTACACCTTC

d_call: NA
v_call: TRBV6-1
cdr3_length: 14
clone_size: NA
j_call: TRBJ2-1
cdr3_aa: CASIASGTNNEQFF
cdr3_nt: TGTGCCAGCATAGCCAGCGGGACAAACAATGAGCAGTTCTTC

d_call: TRBD1
v_call: TRBV5-6
cdr3_length: 15
clone_size: NA
j_call: TRBJ1-5
cdr3_aa: CASSPGTGLNQPQHF
cdr3_nt: TGTGCCAGCAGCCCCGGGACAGGGCTAAATCAGCCCCAGCATTTT

d_call: TRBD1
v_call: TRBV12-3/TRBV12-4
cdr3_length: 16
clone_size: many
j_call: TRBJ2-7
cdr3_aa: CASSPNRDRVDNEQYF
cdr3_nt: TGTGCCAGCAGTCCAAACCGCGACAGGGTGGACAACGAGCAGTACTTC

d_call: NA
v_call: TRBV28
cdr3_length: 16
clone_size: many
j_call: TRBJ2-4
cdr3_aa: CASSPVGTGTKNIQYF
cdr3_nt: TGTGCCAGCAGTCCAGTAGGCACGGGGACCAAAAACATTCAGTACTTC

d_call: NA
v_call: TRBV28
cdr3_length: 17
clone_size: many
j_call: TRBJ2-2
cdr3_aa: CASSPLEGHFNTGELFF
cdr3_nt: TGTGCCAGCAGTCCTTTAGAGGGACATTTTAACACCGGGGAGCTGTTTTTT

d_call: TRBD1
v_call: TRBV30
cdr3_length: 14
clone_size: NA
j_call: TRBJ2-2
cdr3_aa: CACLGTDNTGELFF
cdr3_nt: TGTGCCTGCCTTGGGACAGATAACACCGGGGAGCTGTTTTTT

d_call: TRBD2
v_call: TRBV7-2
cdr3_length: 15
clone_size: NA
j_call: TRBJ2-5
cdr3_aa: CPSSPSGGLGETQYF
cdr3_nt: TGTCCCAGCAGCCCTAGCGGGGGGCTCGGAGAGACCCAGTACTTC

d_call: TRBD1
v_call: TRBV7-2
cdr3_length: 14
clone_size: NA
j_call: TRBJ1-2
cdr3_aa: CASSPERGPSTYTF
cdr3_nt: TGTGCCAGCAGCCCCGAGAGGGGGCCCAGCACGTACACCTTC

d_call: NA
v_call: TRBV20-1
cdr3_length: 12
clone_size: NA
j_call: TRBJ2-1
cdr3_aa: CSAPSAQNEQFF
cdr3_nt: TGCAGTGCCCCGTCCGCCCAAAATGAGCAGTTCTTC

d_call: TRBD2
v_call: TRBV5-1
cdr3_length: 15
clone_size: NA
j_call: TRBJ2-7
cdr3_aa: CASSDGTSGVYEQYF
cdr3_nt: TGCGCCAGCAGCGACGGGACTAGCGGGGTCTACGAGCAGTACTTC

d_call: NA
v_call: TRBV28
cdr3_length: 13
clone_size: NA
j_call: TRBJ2-1
cdr3_aa: CASSSRPNNEQFF
cdr3_nt: TGTGCCAGCAGTTCCAGACCCAACAATGAGCAGTTCTTC

d_call: NA
v_call: TRBV7-9
cdr3_length: 17
clone_size: many
j_call: TRBJ1-3
cdr3_aa: CASSLEAGPGTEGTIYF
cdr3_nt: TGTGCCAGCAGCTTAGAGGCAGGCCCCGGAACGGAAGGGACCATATATTTT

d_call: TRBD2
v_call: TRBV12-3/TRBV12-4
cdr3_length: 17
clone_size: many
j_call: TRBJ2-2
cdr3_aa: CASTRTMTSGRIGELFF
cdr3_nt: TGTGCCAGCACCCGGACTATGACTAGCGGGAGGATCGGGGAGCTGTTTTTT

d_call: NA
v_call: TRBV5-1
cdr3_length: 13
clone_size: NA
j_call: TRBJ1-1
cdr3_aa: CASSFEMNTEAFF
cdr3_nt: TGCGCCAGCAGCTTCGAAATGAACACTGAAGCTTTCTTT

d_call: NA
v_call: TRBV29-1
cdr3_length: 13
clone_size: NA
j_call: TRBJ1-5
cdr3_aa: CSVAGSGVESQHF
cdr3_nt: TGCAGCGTTGCAGGGTCGGGGGTTGAATCCCAGCATTTT

d_call: NA
v_call: TRBV12-3/TRBV12-4
cdr3_length: 17
clone_size: NA
j_call: TRBJ2-2
cdr3_aa: CASSPSPGTNFTGELFF
cdr3_nt: TGTGCCAGCAGTCCGAGCCCCGGGACAAATTTCACCGGGGAGCTGTTTTTT

d_call: TRBD1
v_call: TRBV28
cdr3_length: 14
clone_size: few
j_call: TRBJ1-1
cdr3_aa: CASSRRQGQFEAFF
cdr3_nt: TGTGCCAGCAGTCGACGACAGGGCCAGTTCGAAGCTTTCTTT

d_call: TRBD2
v_call: TRBV3-1
cdr3_length: 13
clone_size: few
j_call: TRBJ2-3
cdr3_aa: CASSQTGGDTQYF
cdr3_nt: TGTGCCAGCAGCCAAACGGGAGGAGATACGCAGTATTTT

d_call: NA
v_call: TRBV6-5
cdr3_length: 14
clone_size: many
j_call: TRBJ1-2
cdr3_aa: CASSFRDTGYGYTF
cdr3_nt: TGTGCCAGCAGTTTCCGGGACACGGGTTATGGCTACACCTTC

d_call: NA
v_call: TRBV5-8
cdr3_length: 14
clone_size: many
j_call: TRBJ2-3
cdr3_aa: CASSLDRPSDTQYF
cdr3_nt: TGTGCCAGCAGCTTGGACAGGCCCTCAGATACGCAGTATTTT

d_call: NA
v_call: TRBV20-1
cdr3_length: 13
clone_size: NA
j_call: TRBJ2-7
cdr3_aa: CSVKGTNLGEQYF
cdr3_nt: TGCAGCGTCAAAGGGACCAACTTAGGCGAGCAGTACTTC

d_call: NA
v_call: TRBV9
cdr3_length: 14
clone_size: few
j_call: TRBJ2-5
cdr3_aa: CASSPGWGRETQYF
cdr3_nt: TGTGCCAGCAGCCCCGGATGGGGTCGTGAGACCCAGTACTTC

d_call: TRBD2
v_call: TRBV30
cdr3_length: 16
clone_size: NA
j_call: TRBJ2-7
cdr3_aa: CAWVRVRTSGAYEQYF
cdr3_nt: TGTGCCTGGGTTCGAGTTAGGACTAGCGGAGCCTACGAGCAGTACTTC

d_call: NA
v_call: TRBV6-1
cdr3_length: 16
clone_size: NA
j_call: TRBJ1-1
cdr3_aa: CASSQMGAGPGAEAFF
cdr3_nt: TGTGCCAGCAGCCAAATGGGTGCAGGCCCCGGGGCTGAAGCTTTCTTT

d_call: NA
v_call: TRBV10-3
cdr3_length: 12
clone_size: NA
j_call: TRBJ2-5
cdr3_aa: CAISVQDETQYF
cdr3_nt: TGTGCCATCAGTGTACAGGATGAGACCCAGTACTTC

d_call: TRBD1
v_call: TRBV15
cdr3_length: 14
clone_size: NA
j_call: TRBJ2-5
cdr3_aa: CATSSPRQGTTQYF
cdr3_nt: TGTGCCACCAGCAGTCCGAGACAGGGCACCACCCAGTACTTC

d_call: TRBD1
v_call: TRBV7-8
cdr3_length: 14
clone_size: NA
j_call: TRBJ2-2
cdr3_aa: CASSNPGGTGELFF
cdr3_nt: TGTGCCAGCAGCAACCCAGGGGGTACCGGGGAGCTGTTTTTT

d_call: NA
v_call: TRBV3-1
cdr3_length: 16
clone_size: NA
j_call: TRBJ2-2
cdr3_aa: CASSRGGGRPTGELFF
cdr3_nt: TGTGCCAGCAGCCGGGGGGGCGGGCGCCCCACCGGGGAGCTGTTTTTT

d_call: NA
v_call: TRBV20-1
cdr3_length: 13
clone_size: once
j_call: TRBJ1-5
cdr3_aa: CSASEQGGQPQHF
cdr3_nt: TGCAGTGCTAGTGAGCAGGGAGGTCAGCCCCAGCATTTT

d_call: NA
v_call: TRBV29-1
cdr3_length: 12
clone_size: NA
j_call: TRBJ2-1
cdr3_aa: CSVDGPYNEQFF
cdr3_nt: TGCAGCGTTGATGGCCCCTACAATGAGCAGTTCTTC

d_call: TRBD2
v_call: TRBV3-1
cdr3_length: 18
clone_size: NA
j_call: TRBJ2-1
cdr3_aa: CASSQVPTTREGLDEQFF
cdr3_nt: TGTGCCAGCAGCCAAGTTCCTACGACGCGGGAGGGCCTTGATGAGCAGTTCTTC

d_call: NA
v_call: TRBV4-1
cdr3_length: 15
clone_size: many
j_call: TRBJ2-3
cdr3_aa: CASSRVGGNTDTQYF
cdr3_nt: TGCGCCAGCAGCCGGGTGGGCGGTAACACAGATACGCAGTATTTT

d_call: TRBD2
v_call: TRBV28
cdr3_length: 18
clone_size: NA
j_call: TRBJ2-5
cdr3_aa: CASSTLRLAGYQEETQYF
cdr3_nt: TGTGCCAGCAGTACTCTCCGACTAGCGGGCTACCAAGAGGAGACCCAGTACTTC

d_call: TRBD1
v_call: TRBV20-1
cdr3_length: 16
clone_size: many
j_call: TRBJ1-5
cdr3_aa: CSAPRQGGMEHQPQHF
cdr3_nt: TGCAGTGCGCCTCGTCAGGGGGGTATGGAGCATCAGCCCCAGCATTTT

d_call: NA
v_call: TRBV20-1
cdr3_length: 11
clone_size: NA
j_call: TRBJ2-7
cdr3_aa: CSAMFGYEQYF
cdr3_nt: TGCAGTGCTATGTTCGGCTACGAGCAGTACTTC

d_call: NA
v_call: TRBV5-5
cdr3_length: 14
clone_size: NA
j_call: TRBJ2-7
cdr3_aa: CASSFEDGSYEQYF
cdr3_nt: TGTGCCAGCAGCTTCGAGGACGGATCCTACGAGCAGTACTTC

d_call: NA
v_call: TRBV20-1
cdr3_length: 12
clone_size: few
j_call: TRBJ2-7
cdr3_aa: CSARDGQLREYF
cdr3_nt: TGCAGTGCTAGAGATGGCCAGCTCAGGGAGTACTTC